This T cell receptor beta chain was profiled in a study of STAT5B mutations in CD4+ large granular lymphocyte leukemia. CDR3 length: 17 amino acids. The germline CDR1 and CDR2 sequences are LNHNV and YYDKDF (reference sequence). V dropped 0 bases and J dropped 7 bases, with 21 bases sitting between them. Sequencing used immunoSEQ multiplex PCR; TCRdb keeps in-frame clones, though not all of them. The data contain 34,000 or so clones, about 82% of them seen just once; the ten biggest clones take up about 4%. Sequencing used CD4+ T cells from blood buffy coats. The chain recombines TRBV15 with TRBJ2-5; D unclear. This clonotype originated in a human donor in good health. CDR3 residues: CATSRDRAGLRGVTQYF. The CDR3 DNA is TGTGCCACCAGCAGAGATCGAGCAGGTTTAAGAGGAGTGACCCAGTACTTC.